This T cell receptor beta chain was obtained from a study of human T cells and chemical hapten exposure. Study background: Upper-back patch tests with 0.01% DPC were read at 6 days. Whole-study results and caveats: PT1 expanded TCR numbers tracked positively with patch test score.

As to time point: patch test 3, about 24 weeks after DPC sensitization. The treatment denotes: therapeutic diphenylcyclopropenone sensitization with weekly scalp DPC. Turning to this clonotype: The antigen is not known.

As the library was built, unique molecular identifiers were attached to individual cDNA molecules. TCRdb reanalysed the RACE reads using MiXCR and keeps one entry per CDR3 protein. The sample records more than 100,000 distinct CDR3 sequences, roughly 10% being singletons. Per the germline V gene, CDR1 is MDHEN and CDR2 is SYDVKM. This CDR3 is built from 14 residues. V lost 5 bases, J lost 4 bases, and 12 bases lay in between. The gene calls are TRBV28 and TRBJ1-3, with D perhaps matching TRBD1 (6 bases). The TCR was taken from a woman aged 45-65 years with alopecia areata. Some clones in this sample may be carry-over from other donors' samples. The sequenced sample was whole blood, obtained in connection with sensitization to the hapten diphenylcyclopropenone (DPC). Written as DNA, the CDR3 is TGTGCCAGCAGTCCGTATGACAGGGGAAACACCATATATTTT. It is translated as CASSPYDRGNTIYF.